There are many counts of the clone carrying this T cell receptor (beta chain). The data are from a study of blood T cell repertoires in COVID-19. At the level of the study: T cells, B-cell-depleted T cells, or PBMCs supplied cDNA or gDNA.

Methods used by the authors: Researchers report that nucleated cell counts were estimated from reference gene primer amplification. Sequencing used immunoSEQ multiplex PCR; TCRdb keeps in-frame clones, though not all of them. The DNA gave D and trimming, while V, J and clone size come from that table. The table records roughly 100,000 clones, around three quarters of them present only once. V trimming: 6 bases; J trimming: 0 bases; junction bases outside the gene matches: 9. CDR1 and CDR2 (germline): SNHLY, FYNNEI. The CDR3 spans 16 residues. The clonotype comes from a man aged 70 or older with acute or convalescent COVID-19. The chain employs TRBV2 and TRBJ1-2; TRBD1 matches at 8 bases. Sequencing was performed on peripheral blood. In DNA, the CDR3 is TGTGCCAGCAGCATGATGGGACAGGCTGCTAACTATGGCTACACCTTC. Translation: CASSMMGQAANYGYTF.